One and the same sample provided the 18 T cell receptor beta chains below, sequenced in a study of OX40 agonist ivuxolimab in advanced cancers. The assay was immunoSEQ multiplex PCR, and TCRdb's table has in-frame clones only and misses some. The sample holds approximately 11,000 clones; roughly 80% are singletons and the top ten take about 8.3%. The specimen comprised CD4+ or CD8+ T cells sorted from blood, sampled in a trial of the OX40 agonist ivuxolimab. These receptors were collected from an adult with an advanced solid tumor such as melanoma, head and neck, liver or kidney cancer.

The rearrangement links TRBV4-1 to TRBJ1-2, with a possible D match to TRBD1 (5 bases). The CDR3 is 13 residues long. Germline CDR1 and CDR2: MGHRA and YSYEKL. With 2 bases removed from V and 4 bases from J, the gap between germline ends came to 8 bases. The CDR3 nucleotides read TGCGCCAGCAGCCAACAGGGAAGCTATGGCTACACCTTC. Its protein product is CASSQQGSYGYTF.

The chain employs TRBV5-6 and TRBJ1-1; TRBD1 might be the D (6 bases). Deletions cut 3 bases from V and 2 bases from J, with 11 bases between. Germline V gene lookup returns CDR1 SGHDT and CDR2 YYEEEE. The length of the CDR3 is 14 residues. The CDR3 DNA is TGTGCCAGCAGCTGGGGACAAGCTAACACTGAAGCTTTCTTT. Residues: CASSWGQANTEAFF.

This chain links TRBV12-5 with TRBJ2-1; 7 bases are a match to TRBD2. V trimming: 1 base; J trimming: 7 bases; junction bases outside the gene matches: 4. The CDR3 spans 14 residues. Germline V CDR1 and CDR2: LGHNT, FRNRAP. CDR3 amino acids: CASGLEGLKNEQFF. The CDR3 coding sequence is TGTGCTAGTGGTTTGGAGGGACTAAAGAATGAGCAGTTCTTC. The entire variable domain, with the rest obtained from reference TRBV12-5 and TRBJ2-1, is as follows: DARVTQTPRHKVTEMGQEVTMRCQPILGHNTVFWYRQTMMQGLELLAYFRNRAPLDDSGMPKDRFSAEMPDATLATLKIQPSEPRDSAVYFCASGLEGLKNEQFFGPGTRLTVL.

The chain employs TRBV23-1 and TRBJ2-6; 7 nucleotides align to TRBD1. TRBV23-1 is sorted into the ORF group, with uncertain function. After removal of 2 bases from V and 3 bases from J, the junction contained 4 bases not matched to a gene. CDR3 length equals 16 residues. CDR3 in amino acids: CASSQQTGSGANVLTF. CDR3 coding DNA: TGCGCCAGCAGTCAACAGACAGGGAGTGGGGCCAACGTCCTGACTTTC.

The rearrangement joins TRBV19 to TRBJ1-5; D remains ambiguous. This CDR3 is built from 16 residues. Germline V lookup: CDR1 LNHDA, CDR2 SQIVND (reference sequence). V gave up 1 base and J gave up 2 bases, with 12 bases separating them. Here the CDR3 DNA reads TGTGCCAGTAGTATAGTTGTGGGGTTGGGCAATCAGCCCCAGCATTTT. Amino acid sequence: CASSIVVGLGNQPQHF.

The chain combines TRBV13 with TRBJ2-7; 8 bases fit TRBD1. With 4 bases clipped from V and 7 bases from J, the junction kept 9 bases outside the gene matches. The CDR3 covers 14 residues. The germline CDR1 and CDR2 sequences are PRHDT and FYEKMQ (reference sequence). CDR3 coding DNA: TGTGCCAGCAGCTCTGGGACAGGAGTTACGGAGCAGTACTTC. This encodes CASSSGTGVTEQYF.

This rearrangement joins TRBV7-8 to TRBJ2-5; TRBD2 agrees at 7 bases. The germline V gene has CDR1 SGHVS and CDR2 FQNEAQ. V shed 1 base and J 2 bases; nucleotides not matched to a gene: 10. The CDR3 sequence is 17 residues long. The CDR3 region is CASSLEGAPSGQETQYF. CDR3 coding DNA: TGTGCCAGCAGCTTAGAAGGTGCCCCTAGCGGACAAGAGACCCAGTACTTC.

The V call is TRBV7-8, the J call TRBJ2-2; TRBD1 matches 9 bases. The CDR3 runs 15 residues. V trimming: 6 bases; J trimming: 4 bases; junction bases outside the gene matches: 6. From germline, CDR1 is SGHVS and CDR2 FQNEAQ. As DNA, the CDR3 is TGTGCCAGCAGGTCGGGGACAGGGAGCACCGGGGAGCTGTTTTTT. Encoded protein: CASRSGTGSTGELFF.

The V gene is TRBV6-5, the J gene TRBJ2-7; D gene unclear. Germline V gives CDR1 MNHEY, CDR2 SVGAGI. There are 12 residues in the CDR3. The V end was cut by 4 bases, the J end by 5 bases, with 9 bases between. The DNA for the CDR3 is TGTGCCAGCAGTTCCCAACTAAACGAGCAGTACTTC. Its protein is CASSSQLNEQYF.

The CDR3 DNA is TGTGCCAGCAGTCCCGGCGTGGGCAGGTACGAGCAGTACTTC. It codes for CASSPGVGRYEQYF. The chain couples TRBV7-7 to TRBJ2-7; D gene ambiguous. This CDR3 comprises 14 residues. Between the trimmed V and J ends, which lost 6 bases and 4 bases, there was a span of 16 bases. The V gene's germline CDR1 is SSHAT and CDR2 FNYEAQ (reference sequence).

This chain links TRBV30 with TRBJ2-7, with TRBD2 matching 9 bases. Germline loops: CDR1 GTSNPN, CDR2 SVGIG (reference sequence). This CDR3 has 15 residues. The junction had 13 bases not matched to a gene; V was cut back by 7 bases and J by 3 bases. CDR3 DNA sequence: TGTGCCTTCAGCGGGGGGCCTAAAACAATCTACGAGCAGTACTTC. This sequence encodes CAFSGGPKTIYEQYF.

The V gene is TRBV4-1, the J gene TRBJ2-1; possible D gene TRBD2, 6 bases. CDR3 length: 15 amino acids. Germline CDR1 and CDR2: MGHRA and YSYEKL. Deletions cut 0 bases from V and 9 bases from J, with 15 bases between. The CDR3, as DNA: TGCGCCAGCAGCCAAGATTACCGACTAGTGACTGAGCAGTTCTTC. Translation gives CASSQDYRLVTEQFF.

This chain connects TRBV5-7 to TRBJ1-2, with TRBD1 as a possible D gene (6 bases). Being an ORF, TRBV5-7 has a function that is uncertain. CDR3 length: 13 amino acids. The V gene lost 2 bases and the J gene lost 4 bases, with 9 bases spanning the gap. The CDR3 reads CASSFQGSYGYTF. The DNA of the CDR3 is TGTGCCAGCAGCTTTCAGGGGAGCTATGGCTACACCTTC.

The CDR3 loop is CASSQDTSGTDTQYF. For the CDR3, the DNA is TGTGCCAGCAGCCAAGATACTAGCGGGACAGATACGCAGTATTTT. The V and J genes are TRBV4-2 and TRBJ2-3; 9 bases line up with TRBD2. V lost 0 bases and J lost 3; bases outside the gene matches: 1. Per germline, CDR1 LGHNA and CDR2 YNFKEQ. CDR3 length: 15 residues.

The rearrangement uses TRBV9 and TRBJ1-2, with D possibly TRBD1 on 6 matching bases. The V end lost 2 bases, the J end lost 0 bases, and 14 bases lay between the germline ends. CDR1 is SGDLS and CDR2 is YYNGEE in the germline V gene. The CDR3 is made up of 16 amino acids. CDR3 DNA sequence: TGTGCCAGCAGCGTGGACAGCTCCCTAGCTAACTATGGCTACACCTTC. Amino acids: CASSVDSSLANYGYTF.

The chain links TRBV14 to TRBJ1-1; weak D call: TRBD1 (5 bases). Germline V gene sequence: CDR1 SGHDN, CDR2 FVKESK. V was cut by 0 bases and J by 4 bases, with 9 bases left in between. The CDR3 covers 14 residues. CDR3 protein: CASSQDGGGTEAFF. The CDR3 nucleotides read TGTGCCAGCAGCCAAGATGGCGGGGGCACTGAAGCTTTCTTT.

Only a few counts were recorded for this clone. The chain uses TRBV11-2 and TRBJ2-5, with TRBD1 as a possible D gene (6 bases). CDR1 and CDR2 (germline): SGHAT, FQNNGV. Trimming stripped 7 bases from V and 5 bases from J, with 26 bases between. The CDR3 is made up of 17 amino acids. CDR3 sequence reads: CASTTGPGQRFTETQYF. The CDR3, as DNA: TGTGCCAGCACAACGGGACCCGGACAGCGTTTCACGGAGACCCAGTACTTC.

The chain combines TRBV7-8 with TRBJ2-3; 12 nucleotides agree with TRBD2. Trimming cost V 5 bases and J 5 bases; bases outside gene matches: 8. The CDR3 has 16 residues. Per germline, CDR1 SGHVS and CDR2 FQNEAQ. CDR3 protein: CASSLSSGGVVDTQYF. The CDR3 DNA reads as TGTGCCAGCAGCCTATCTAGCGGGGGGGTGGTAGATACGCAGTATTTT.